The following is a T cell receptor (beta chain) sequence with its context. The sample comes from a study of blood T cell repertoires in COVID-19. Study-level background: There were acute and convalescent COVID-19 samples, and they came from the United States, Italy and Spain. In each case, the material was cDNA or gDNA derived from T cells, B-cell-depleted T cells, or PBMCs.

Trimming removed 2 bases from V and 2 bases from J, with 12 bases in between. CDR1 and CDR2 from the germline V gene are SGHTA and FQGNSA. The CDR3 consists of 15 residues. Per the study methods: Scientists estimated how many nucleated cells there were by amplifying reference gene primers. Assay: immunoSEQ multiplex PCR; the TCRdb copy retains only in-frame clones and omits some. That table furnishes V, J and clone size, whereas the DNA furnished D and trimming. In the table there are 100,000 to 110,000 clones, about 80% of which are singletons. This rearrangement joins TRBV7-2 to TRBJ2-5; TRBD2 is a possible D gene (5 bases). The sample taken for sequencing was peripheral blood. The sequence was obtained from a man aged 65-85 years with active or convalescent COVID-19. The CDR3 region is CASSLTSQPQETQYF. The CDR3 bases are TGTGCCAGCAGCTTAACTAGTCAGCCTCAAGAGACCCAGTACTTC.